This T cell receptor beta chain was obtained from a study of shared clonotypes between healthy human individuals. Clones were sequenced by immunoSEQ multiplex PCR, and TCRdb holds only the in-frame ones, with some missing. The sample lists about 770,000 clones, approximately 77% occurring once. CDR1 and CDR2 (germline): MGHDK, SYGVNS. This CDR3 is built from 12 residues. V was cut by 5 bases and J by 9 bases, with 11 bases left in between. The genes are TRBV25-1 and TRBJ2-4, with D hard to call. Sequenced material: memory CD4+ T cells sorted from blood. Subset denoted: CD45RA-negative fraction. This sequence was found in a woman in her 30s in good health. CDR3 loop: CASSPNPGIQYF. The CDR3 nucleotides are TGTGCCAGCAGTCCGAATCCCGGCATTCAGTACTTC.